The clone carrying this T cell receptor (beta chain) was seen more than once but under ten times. This entry is derived from a study of blood T cell repertoires in COVID-19. Study as a whole: Samples taken during acute and convalescent COVID-19 were collected in the United States, Italy and Spain.

The V gene lost 5 bases and the J gene lost 5 bases, with 16 bases spanning the gap. Germline V lookup: CDR1 SGHTA, CDR2 FQGTGA. The CDR3 sequence is 14 residues long. In the original workflow: Reference gene primer amplification gave estimated nucleated cell counts. Using immunoSEQ multiplex PCR, the repertoire was profiled, and TCRdb retains in-frame clones only, with some absent. The V and J calls and clone size come from that table; D and trimming were worked out from the DNA. The sample includes 150,000 to 200,000 clones, 85% of them seen just once. The sample comprised peripheral blood. The sequence came from a human donor with acute or convalescent COVID-19. The donor label of this sample is uncertain. V gene TRBV7-3 combines with J gene TRBJ2-7; D might be TRBD2 (5 bases). The CDR3 DNA reads as TGTGCCAGCAGCCCTGGACTGGTGCCCCACGAGCAGTACTTC. Translated: CASSPGLVPHEQYF.